This passage covers 8 T cell receptor beta chains from one sample sequenced in a study of T cells in women clearing cervical HPV infection. Clones were read by immunoSEQ multiplex PCR, and TCRdb kept only the in-frame ones, dropping some. The clone table shows about 30,000 clones, with the ten largest holding 3% to 3.5%. Sample: blood buffy coat. The source of these receptors is a woman aged 18 to 75 with a cervical HPV16 infection that either progressed to CIN3+ or cleared (not recorded which).

As concerns this clone: Read data end 3 residues before the CDR3 end; the end is taken from the germline J gene. The chain joins TRBV6-4 to TRBJ1-2, with 12 bases matching TRBD1. Germline loops: CDR1 MRHNA, CDR2 SNTAGT. The CDR3 spans 14 residues. The DNA read from the CDR3 is TGTGCCAGCAGTGGGGACAGGGGGCATAATGAC. Translation: CASSGDRGHND. The CDR3, in full, reads CASSGDRGHNDYTF.

About this clone: A read error may account for a junction end that differs from germline. The read terminates 3 residues ahead of where the CDR3 ends, so the germline J gene completes it. The chain combines TRBV7-7 with TRBJ2-1, with 9 bases lining up with TRBD1. The germline gives CDR1 SSHAT, CDR2 FNYEAQ (reference sequence). The CDR3 covers 16 residues. The sequenced part of the CDR3 DNA is TGTGCTAGCAGCTTGGGACAGGGAGGTTCCTACAATGAG. It specifies CASSLGQGGSYNE. The full CDR3 sequence reads CASSLGQGGSYNEQFF. The complete variable domain, with remaining parts taken from reference TRBV7-7 and TRBJ2-1, reads GAGVSQSPRYKVTKRGQDVTLRCDPISSHATLYWYQQALGQGPEFLTYFNYEAQPDKSGLPSDRFSAERPEGSISTLTIQRTEQRDSAMYRCASSLGQGGSYNEQFFGPGTRLTVL.

Turning to this clone: The read ends 3 residues early relative to the CDR3; the germline J gene fills the gap. The rearrangement uses TRBV18 and TRBJ1-4; D remains unclear. CDR3 size: 18 residues. The V end lost 3 bases, the J end lost 0 bases, and 17 bases lay between the germline ends. CDR1 and CDR2 (germline): KGHSH, LQKENI. The CDR3 DNA, read in part, is TGTGCCAGCTCACCGGCGGGAGTGCAGCTTGCAACTAATGAAAAA. This codes for CASSPAGVQLATNEK. The full CDR3 reads CASSPAGVQLATNEKLFF.

A note on this clone: The read terminates 3 residues ahead of where the CDR3 ends, so the germline J gene completes it. The chain recombines TRBV12-3 or TRBV12-4 with TRBJ2-3; 9 bases fit TRBD1. CDR3 size: 14 residues. The CDR3 region is CASNEQGAHQPQYF. Incomplete CDR3 DNA: TGTGCCAGCAACGAACAGGGGGCTCATCAGCCG.

Comment on this clone: Read coverage stops 3 residues before the CDR3 terminus; the germline J gene supplies the remainder. J is TRBJ2-4 and V is TRBV2; 9 positions agree with TRBD1. The V gene's germline CDR1 is SNHLY and CDR2 FYNNEI. The CDR3 consists of 14 residues. The CDR3 bases that were read are TGTGCCAGGGAACGGGCACAGGGGGCGCATGGT. Amino acid sequence: CARERAQGAHG. The entire CDR3 is CARERAQGAHGQYF.

For this clone: The read ends 3 residues early relative to the CDR3; the germline J gene fills the gap. The chain recombines TRBV7-7 with TRBJ1-2; D uncertain. Germline CDR1 is SSHAT and CDR2 is FNYEAQ (reference sequence). The CDR3 extends over 15 amino acids. The CDR3 loop is CASSLRGGSSDTYTF. CDR3 DNA, as far as it was read: TGTGCCAGCAGCTTACGGGGAGGGTCATCAGATACC.

In regard to this clone: The read halts 3 residues ahead of the CDR3 end, with the missing end drawn from the germline J gene. The rearrangement joins TRBV7-3 to TRBJ2-2; 10 nucleotides line up with TRBD2. The CDR3 spans 15 residues. CDR1 and CDR2 from the germline V gene are SGHTA and FQGTGA. V was pared by 5 bases and J by 6 bases, with 6 bases of the junction left unmatched. CDR3 bases read: TGTGCCAGCAGCAAAAATCTAGCGGGGGCCGGGGAG. Protein sequence: CASSKNLAGAGE. The CDR3 in full is CASSKNLAGAGELFF.

Concerning this clone itself: From the germline J gene comes the end of the CDR3, since the read stops 3 residues before it. The chain joins TRBV2 to TRBJ1-6, with unresolved D. Trimming stripped 2 bases from V and 7 bases from J, with 6 bases between. The CDR3 loop spans 13 amino acids. Germline V gene data show CDR1 as SNHLY and CDR2 as FYNNEI. CDR3 sequence: CASSERGNSPLHF. The CDR3 DNA, read in part, is TGTGCCAGCAGTGAACGCGGGAATTCACCC.